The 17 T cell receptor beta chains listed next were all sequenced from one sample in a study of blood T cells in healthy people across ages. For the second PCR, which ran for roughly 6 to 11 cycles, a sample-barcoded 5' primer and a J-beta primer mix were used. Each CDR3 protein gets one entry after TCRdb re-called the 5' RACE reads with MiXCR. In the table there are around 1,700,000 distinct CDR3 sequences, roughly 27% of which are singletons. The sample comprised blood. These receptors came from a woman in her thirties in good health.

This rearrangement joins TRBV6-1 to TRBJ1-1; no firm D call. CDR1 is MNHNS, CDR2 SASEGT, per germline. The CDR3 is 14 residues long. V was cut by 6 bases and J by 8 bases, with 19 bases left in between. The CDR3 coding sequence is TGTGCCAGCAGGGGGAACAGCGAGTCGGAAGAAGCTTTCTTT. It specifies CASRGNSESEEAFF.

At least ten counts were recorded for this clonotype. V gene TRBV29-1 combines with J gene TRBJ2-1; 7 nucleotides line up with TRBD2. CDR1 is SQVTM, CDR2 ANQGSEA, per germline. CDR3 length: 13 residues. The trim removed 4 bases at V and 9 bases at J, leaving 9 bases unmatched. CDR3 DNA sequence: TGCAGCGTTGGACTAGCTCAGTTCGCTGAGCAGTTCTTC. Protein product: CSVGLAQFAEQFF.

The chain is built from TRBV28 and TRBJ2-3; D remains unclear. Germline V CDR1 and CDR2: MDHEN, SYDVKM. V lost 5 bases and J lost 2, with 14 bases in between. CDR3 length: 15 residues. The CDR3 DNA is TGTGCCAGCAGTCCCCAAGGGAAGACCACAGATACGCAGTATTTT. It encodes CASSPQGKTTDTQYF. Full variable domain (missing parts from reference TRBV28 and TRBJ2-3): DVKVTQSSRYLVKRTGEKVFLECVQDMDHENMFWYRQDPGLGLRLIYFSYDVKMKEKGDIPEGYSVSREKKERFSLILESASTNQTSMYLCASSPQGKTTDTQYFGPGTRLTVL.

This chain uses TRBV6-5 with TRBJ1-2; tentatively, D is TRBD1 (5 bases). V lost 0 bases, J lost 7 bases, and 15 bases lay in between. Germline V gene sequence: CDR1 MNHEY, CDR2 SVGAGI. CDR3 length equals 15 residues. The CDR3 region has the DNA TGTGCCAGCAGTTACTCAGGGAGTGGGGACTCTGGCTACACCTTC. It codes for CASSYSGSGDSGYTF.

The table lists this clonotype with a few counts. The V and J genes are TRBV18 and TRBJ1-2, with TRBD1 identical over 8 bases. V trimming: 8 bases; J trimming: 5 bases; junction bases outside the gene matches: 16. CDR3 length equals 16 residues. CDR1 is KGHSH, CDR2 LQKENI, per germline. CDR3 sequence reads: CASRDRGLGGSYGYTF. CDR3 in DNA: TGTGCCAGCCGCGACAGGGGACTGGGAGGGTCGTATGGCTACACCTTC.

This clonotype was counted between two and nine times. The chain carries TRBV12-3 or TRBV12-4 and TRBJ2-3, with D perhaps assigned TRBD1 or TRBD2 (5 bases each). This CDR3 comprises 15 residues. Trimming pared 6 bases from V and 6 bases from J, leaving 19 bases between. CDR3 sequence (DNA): TGTGCCAGCAGGCTCCGGGACCCAACCCCGGATACGCAGTATTTT. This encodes CASRLRDPTPDTQYF.

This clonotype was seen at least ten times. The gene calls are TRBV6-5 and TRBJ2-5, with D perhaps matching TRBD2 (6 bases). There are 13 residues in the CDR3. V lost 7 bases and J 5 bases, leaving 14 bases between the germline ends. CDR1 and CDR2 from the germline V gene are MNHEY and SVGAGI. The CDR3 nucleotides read TGTGCCAGCAAGCTCTCTGGGGGGGAGACCCAGTACTTC. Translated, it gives CASKLSGGETQYF.

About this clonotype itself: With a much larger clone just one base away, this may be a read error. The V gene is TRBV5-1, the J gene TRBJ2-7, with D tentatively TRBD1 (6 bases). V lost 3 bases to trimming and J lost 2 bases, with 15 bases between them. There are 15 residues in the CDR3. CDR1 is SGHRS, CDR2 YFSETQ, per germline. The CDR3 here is CASSSGGSGAYEQYF. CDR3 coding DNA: TGCGCCAGCAGCTCGGGCGGGTCAGGGGCCTACGAGCAGTACTTC.

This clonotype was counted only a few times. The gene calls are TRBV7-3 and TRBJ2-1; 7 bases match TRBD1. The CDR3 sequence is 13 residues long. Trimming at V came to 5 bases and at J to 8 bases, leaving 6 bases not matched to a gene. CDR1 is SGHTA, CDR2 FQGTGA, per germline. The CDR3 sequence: CASSQGEYHEQFF. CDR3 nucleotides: TGTGCCAGCAGCCAGGGGGAGTACCATGAGCAGTTCTTC. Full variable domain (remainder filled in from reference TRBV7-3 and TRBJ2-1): GAGVSQTPSNKVTEKGKYVELRCDPISGHTALYWYRQSLGQGPEFLIYFQGTGAADDSGLPNDRFFAVRPEGSVSTLKIQRTERGDSAVYLCASSQGEYHEQFFGPGTRLTVL.

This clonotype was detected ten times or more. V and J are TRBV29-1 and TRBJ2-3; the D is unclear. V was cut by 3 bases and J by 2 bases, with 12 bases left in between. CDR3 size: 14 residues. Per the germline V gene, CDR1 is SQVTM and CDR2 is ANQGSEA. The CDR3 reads CSVDLLINTDTQYF. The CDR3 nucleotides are TGCAGCGTTGATCTCCTAATAAACACAGATACGCAGTATTTT.

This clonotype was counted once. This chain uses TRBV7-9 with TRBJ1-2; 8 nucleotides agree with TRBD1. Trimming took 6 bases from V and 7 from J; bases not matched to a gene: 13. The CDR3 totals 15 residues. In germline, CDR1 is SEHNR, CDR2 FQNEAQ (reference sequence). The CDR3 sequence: CASSSGTGVRGGYTF. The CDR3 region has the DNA TGTGCCAGCAGTTCTGGGACAGGAGTCCGAGGTGGCTACACCTTC.

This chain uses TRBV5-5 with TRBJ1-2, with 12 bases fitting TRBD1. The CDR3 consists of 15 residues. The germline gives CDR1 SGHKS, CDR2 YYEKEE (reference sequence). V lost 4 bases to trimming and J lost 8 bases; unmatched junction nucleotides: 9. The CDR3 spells CASSQGQGARRGYTF. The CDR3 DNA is TGTGCCAGCAGCCAGGGACAGGGGGCGCGTCGGGGCTACACCTTC.

The CDR3 bases are TGCAGTGCCCCCGCGGGGGCGGGAGGAAACACCATATATTTT. It codes for CSAPAGAGGNTIYF. The V gene is TRBV20-1, the J gene TRBJ1-3; D is perhaps TRBD1 (6 bases). This CDR3 region has 14 residues. Germline loops: CDR1 DFQATT, CDR2 SNEGSKA (reference sequence). The ends were cut back, 6 bases at V and 4 bases at J, with 16 bases in the middle.

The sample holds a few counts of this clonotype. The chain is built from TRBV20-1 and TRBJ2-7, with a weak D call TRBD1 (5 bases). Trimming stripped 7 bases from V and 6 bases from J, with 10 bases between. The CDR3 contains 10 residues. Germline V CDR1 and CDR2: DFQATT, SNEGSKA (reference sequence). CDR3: CSVVGVEQYF. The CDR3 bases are TGCAGTGTAGTAGGGGTCGAGCAGTACTTC.

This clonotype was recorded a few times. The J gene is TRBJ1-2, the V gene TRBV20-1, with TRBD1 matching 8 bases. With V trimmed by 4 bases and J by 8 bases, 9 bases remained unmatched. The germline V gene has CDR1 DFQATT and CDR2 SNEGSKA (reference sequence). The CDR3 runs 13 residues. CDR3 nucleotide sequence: TGCAGTGCTACAACGGACAGGGTAGGCGGCTACACCTTC. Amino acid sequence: CSATTDRVGGYTF.

DNA of the CDR3: TGTGCCAGCAGCTTAGCCGGGACAGTCTCCACCTTC. Translated, it gives CASSLAGTVSTF. The V gene is TRBV7-2, the J gene TRBJ1-2; 7 bases are a match to TRBD1. Germline V gene lookup returns CDR1 SGHTA and CDR2 FQGNSA. Losses at the gene ends were 0 bases for V and 13 bases for J; bases not matched to a gene: 5. The CDR3 is 12 residues long.

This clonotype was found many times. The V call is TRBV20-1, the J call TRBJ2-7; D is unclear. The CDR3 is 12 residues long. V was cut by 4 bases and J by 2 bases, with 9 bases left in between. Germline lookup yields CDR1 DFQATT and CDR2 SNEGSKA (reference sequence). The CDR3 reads CSAKADPYEQYF. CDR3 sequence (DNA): TGCAGTGCTAAGGCGGACCCCTACGAGCAGTACTTC.